One and the same sample provided the 32 T cell receptor beta chains below, sequenced in a study of shared clonotypes between healthy human individuals. Produced via immunoSEQ multiplex PCR; TCRdb's table is partial and in-frame only. Of over 1.4 million clones listed, roughly 96% are singletons. The sample taken for sequencing was naive CD4+ T cells sorted from blood. Documented subset: CD45RA+ positively selected. These receptors originate from a man between 25 and 39 years old in good health.

This chain links TRBV9 with TRBJ2-3; tentatively, D is TRBD1 or TRBD2 (5 bases each). With 0 bases removed from V and 3 bases from J, the gap between germline ends came to 23 bases. Germline V CDR1 and CDR2: SGDLS, YYNGEE. The CDR3 has 19 residues. Here the CDR3 reads CASSVVSGAITLGTDTQYF. The CDR3 nucleotides read TGTGCCAGCAGCGTAGTTTCCGGGGCGATAACCCTTGGGACAGATACGCAGTATTTT.

The V call is TRBV4-1, the J call TRBJ2-7; D is uncertain. Germline CDR1 is MGHRA and CDR2 is YSYEKL. Trimming removed 1 base at V and 1 base at J, with 8 bases between. The CDR3 is 14 amino acids. The CDR3 sequence: CASSQVQHSYEQYF. In DNA form, the CDR3 reads TGCGCCAGCAGCCAAGTACAGCATTCCTACGAGCAGTACTTC.

V is TRBV27 and J is TRBJ2-7, with a weak D call TRBD2 (6 bases). The CDR3 is 14 amino acids. V lost 2 bases to trimming and J lost 3 bases, with 11 bases between them. Germline CDR1 reads MNHEY; CDR2 reads SMNVEV (reference sequence). Written as DNA, the CDR3 is TGTGCCAGCAGTTTAGCCGGGAGAGGCTACGAGCAGTACTTC. The encoded protein is CASSLAGRGYEQYF.

The chain carries TRBV4-3 and TRBJ2-3; D not certain. Trimming pared 0 bases from V and 4 bases from J, leaving 11 bases between. Germline loops: CDR1 LGHNA, CDR2 YSLEER. CDR3 length equals 15 residues. CDR3 sequence: CASSQDSLGADTQYF. In DNA, the CDR3 is TGCGCCAGCAGCCAAGATTCCCTAGGCGCAGATACGCAGTATTTT.

This chain uses TRBV7-8 with TRBJ1-2, with a possible D match to TRBD1 (5 bases). CDR1 is SGHVS and CDR2 is FQNEAQ in the germline V gene. This CDR3 is 17 amino acids long. Trimming removed 3 bases from V and 0 bases from J, with 17 bases in between. The CDR3 region is CASSFREAGWANYGYTF. The CDR3 DNA sequence: TGTGCCAGCAGCTTCAGAGAAGCAGGGTGGGCTAACTATGGCTACACCTTC.

V and J are TRBV30 and TRBJ1-5; D possibly corresponds to TRBD1 (5 bases). V lost 1 base, J lost 4 bases, and 14 bases lay in between. The CDR3 covers 15 residues. The germline CDR1 and CDR2 sequences are GTSNPN and SVGIG (reference sequence). CDR3 DNA sequence: TGTGCCTGGAGTGCCAAGACGGGGGGAAATCAGCCCCAGCATTTT. Amino acids: CAWSAKTGGNQPQHF. Together with reference TRBV30 and TRBJ1-5, the CDR3 gives the full variable domain: SQTIHQWPATLVQPVGSPLSLECTVEGTSNPNLYWYRQAAGRGLQLLFYSVGIGQISSEVPQNLSASRPQDRQFILSSKKLLLSDSGFYLCAWSAKTGGNQPQHFGDGTRLSIL.

The chain uses TRBV10-1 and TRBJ2-3, with TRBD1 matching over 7 bases. CDR1 is WNHNN and CDR2 is SYGVQD in the germline V gene (reference sequence). The CDR3 has 14 amino acids. The CDR3 bases are TGCGCGGAAAGGGGGCAGATCGGGGCAGATACGCAGTATTTT. This encodes CAERGQIGADTQYF.

The rearrangement joins TRBV2 to TRBJ2-3; 11 nucleotides match TRBD2. Trimming at V came to 6 bases and at J to 5 bases, leaving 4 bases not matched to a gene. The CDR3 consists of 14 residues. Germline CDR1 SNHLY, CDR2 FYNNEI. The CDR3: CASSTSGSLDTQYF. CDR3 coding DNA: TGTGCCAGCAGCACTAGCGGGAGTCTAGATACGCAGTATTTT.

This chain uses TRBV27 with TRBJ2-3; no clear D gene. Germline V gene data show CDR1 as MNHEY and CDR2 as SMNVEV (reference sequence). Between the trimmed V and J ends, which lost 4 bases and 6 bases, there was a span of 5 bases. The CDR3 contains 11 residues. As DNA, the CDR3 is TGTGCCAGCAGTTCGTCCGATACGCAGTATTTT. Encoded protein: CASSSSDTQYF.

Note on this clone: A junction end diverges from the germline sequence, so it may reflect a read error. V usage is TRBV2 and J usage is TRBJ2-1; a weak D match, TRBD1 (6 bases). This CDR3 is 15 amino acids long. Germline values: CDR1 SNHLY, CDR2 FYNNEI. This CDR3 reads CASSEGGSEYNEQFF. The CDR3 region has the DNA TGTGCCAGCAGCGAAGGGGGATCGGAGTACAATGAGCAGTTCTTC.

This chain uses TRBV27 with TRBJ2-1, with 8 bases matching TRBD1. The CDR3 runs to 18 residues. Germline values: CDR1 MNHEY, CDR2 SMNVEV (reference sequence). The V segment lost 6 bases and the J segment 0 bases; nucleotides outside the gene matches: 13. CDR3 nucleotide sequence: TGTGCCAGCAGAGCATTAACAAGGACAGGGAGCTCCTACAATGAGCAGTTCTTC. Its protein product is CASRALTRTGSSYNEQFF.

This clone was seen just once. This sequence joins TRBV14 and TRBJ2-1; TRBD2 might be the D (6 bases). This CDR3 contains 18 residues. Trimming removed 0 bases at V and 7 bases at J, with 22 bases between. CDR1 is SGHDN, CDR2 FVKESK, per germline. Written as DNA, the CDR3 is TGTGCCAGCAGCCAAGATCTACGGGAGAGTAGGGGCCGGAATGAGCAGTTCTTC. This sequence encodes CASSQDLRESRGRNEQFF. The whole variable domain, remainder taken from reference TRBV14 and TRBJ2-1, is EAGVTQFPSHSVIEKGQTVTLRCDPISGHDNLYWYRRVMGKEIKFLLHFVKESKQDESGMPNNRFLAERTGGTYSTLKVQPAELEDSGVYFCASSQDLRESRGRNEQFFGPGTRLTVL.

This clone has just one count. Different DNA sequences within this sample yield the same CDR3. The rearrangement uses TRBV30 and TRBJ2-7; D gene uncertain. The V end was cut by 2 bases, the J end by 1 base, with 6 bases between. The CDR3 has 12 residues. Germline V lookup: CDR1 GTSNPN, CDR2 SVGIG (reference sequence). CDR3 nucleotide sequence: TGTGCCTGGAGTCGAGGTTCCTACGAGCAGTACTTC. It codes for CAWSRGSYEQYF.

The chain uses TRBV5-1 and TRBJ2-2; the match to TRBD1 covers 9 bases. V lost 3 bases, J lost 6 bases, and 3 bases stayed unmatched. This CDR3 spans 14 amino acids. Germline V gives CDR1 SGHRS, CDR2 YFSETQ. In nucleotides, the CDR3 is TGCGCCAGCAGCTCTAGACAGGGGGCCGGGGAGCTGTTTTTT. The encoded protein is CASSSRQGAGELFF.

The rearrangement joins TRBV30 to TRBJ2-5; 15 nucleotides match TRBD2. CDR1 is GTSNPN and CDR2 is SVGIG in the germline V gene (reference sequence). V lost 5 bases, J lost 4 bases, and 5 bases stayed unmatched. This CDR3 has 15 amino acids. The CDR3: CAWVPGLAGGETQYF. CDR3 DNA sequence: TGTGCCTGGGTTCCGGGACTAGCGGGAGGAGAGACCCAGTACTTC. Full variable domain (missing parts from reference TRBV30 and TRBJ2-5): SQTIHQWPATLVQPVGSPLSLECTVEGTSNPNLYWYRQAAGRGLQLLFYSVGIGQISSEVPQNLSASRPQDRQFILSSKKLLLSDSGFYLCAWVPGLAGGETQYFGPGTRLLVL.

The chain combines TRBV7-2 with TRBJ1-3, with a weak D call TRBD1 (6 bases). Trimming left V 5 bases short and J 4 bases short, with 9 bases between. The length of the CDR3 is 13 residues. The germline V gene encodes CDR1 SGHTA and CDR2 FQGNSA. CDR3: CASSRDIGNTIYF. CDR3 DNA sequence: TGTGCCAGCAGCCGGGACATAGGAAACACCATATATTTT.

The rearrangement links TRBV2 to TRBJ1-5; D ambiguous. V was pared by 4 bases and J by 4 bases, with 11 bases between. This CDR3 contains 14 residues. The germline V gene encodes CDR1 SNHLY and CDR2 FYNNEI. CDR3 in DNA: TGTGCCAGCAGTGGAGTGGAGGAAAATCAGCCCCAGCATTTT. It codes for CASSGVEENQPQHF.

V usage is TRBV28 and J usage is TRBJ2-1; TRBD2 agrees at 8 bases. The trim removed 5 bases at V and 3 bases at J, leaving 9 bases unmatched. The germline V gene has CDR1 MDHEN and CDR2 SYDVKM. The CDR3 is 16 residues long. The CDR3 bases are TGTGCCAGCAGTCAAACTAGCGGTTCAAACTACAATGAGCAGTTCTTC. This codes for CASSQTSGSNYNEQFF. Together with reference TRBV28 and TRBJ2-1, the CDR3 gives the full variable domain: DVKVTQSSRYLVKRTGEKVFLECVQDMDHENMFWYRQDPGLGLRLIYFSYDVKMKEKGDIPEGYSVSREKKERFSLILESASTNQTSMYLCASSQTSGSNYNEQFFGPGTRLTVL.

This chain connects TRBV7-3 to TRBJ2-5, with 7 bases lining up with TRBD2. The CDR3 extends over 14 amino acids. V lost 5 bases to trimming and J lost 4 bases; unmatched junction nucleotides: 7. The germline gives CDR1 SGHTA, CDR2 FQGTGA. In nucleotides, the CDR3 is TGTGCCAGCAGCCCGTCTGGACTAGTAGAGACCCAGTACTTC. Translated, it gives CASSPSGLVETQYF.

This clone appeared once. The chain employs TRBV9 and TRBJ2-3; a weak D match, TRBD2 (5 bases). The CDR3 spans 15 residues. Trimming cost V 0 bases and J 3 bases, with 11 bases left between them. The germline V gene encodes CDR1 SGDLS and CDR2 YYNGEE. The chain's CDR3 is CASSVGGSRTDTQYF. For the CDR3, the DNA is TGTGCCAGCAGCGTAGGTGGGAGTAGGACAGATACGCAGTATTTT.

The rearrangement uses TRBV28 and TRBJ2-5; D might be TRBD1 or TRBD2, each matching 5 bases. The CDR3 covers 15 residues. V was clipped by 6 bases and J by 0 bases, with 14 bases between them. Per the germline V gene, CDR1 is MDHEN and CDR2 is SYDVKM. The CDR3 nucleotides read TGTGCCAGCAGGAGATCCGGGACGGACCAAGAGACCCAGTACTTC. This sequence encodes CASRRSGTDQETQYF. Complete variable domain (other parts from reference TRBV28 and TRBJ2-5): DVKVTQSSRYLVKRTGEKVFLECVQDMDHENMFWYRQDPGLGLRLIYFSYDVKMKEKGDIPEGYSVSREKKERFSLILESASTNQTSMYLCASRRSGTDQETQYFGPGTRLLVL.

J is TRBJ2-1 and V is TRBV28; TRBD1 matches at 8 bases. With V trimmed by 6 bases and J by 4 bases, 5 bases remained unmatched. CDR1 is MDHEN and CDR2 is SYDVKM in the germline V gene. The CDR3 contains 14 residues. The CDR3 DNA reads as TGTGCCAGCAGCGCAGGGGGCAGGTACAATGAGCAGTTCTTC. It codes for CASSAGGRYNEQFF.

V and J are TRBV5-1 and TRBJ1-4, with D possibly matching TRBD1 (5 bases). Germline V lookup: CDR1 SGHRS, CDR2 YFSETQ. Trimming pared 7 bases from V and 5 bases from J, leaving 18 bases between. The length of the CDR3 is 15 residues. The CDR3 coding sequence is TGCGCCAGCCAGACCCTGGCGGGGACCAATGAAAAACTGTTTTTT. Residues: CASQTLAGTNEKLFF.

The chain carries TRBV5-1 and TRBJ2-1, with 10 bases lining up with TRBD2. Germline V gives CDR1 SGHRS, CDR2 YFSETQ. The CDR3 covers 14 residues. Germline trimming cut 4 bases from V and 9 bases from J; bases unmatched to any gene: 7. CDR3 amino acids: CASSLAGAQGEQFF. In DNA, the CDR3 is TGCGCCAGCAGCCTAGCGGGGGCCCAAGGTGAGCAGTTCTTC. Full variable domain (rest looked up from reference TRBV5-1 and TRBJ2-1): KAGVTQTPRYLIKTRGQQVTLSCSPISGHRSVSWYQQTPGQGLQFLFEYFSETQRNKGNFPGRFSGRQFSNSRSEMNVSTLELGDSALYLCASSLAGAQGEQFFGPGTRLTVL.

The gene calls are TRBV28 and TRBJ1-4; 9 positions match TRBD1. Trimming cost V 4 bases and J 7 bases; bases outside gene matches: 16. The length of the CDR3 is 18 residues. Germline V gives CDR1 MDHEN, CDR2 SYDVKM. Here the CDR3 DNA reads TGTGCCAGCAGTTCCTCCGGGACAGGGTTTCGATTGGCTGAAAAACTGTTTTTT. Translation gives CASSSSGTGFRLAEKLFF.

This chain links TRBV10-3 with TRBJ1-4, with a weak D call TRBD1 (5 bases). Between the trimmed V and J ends, which lost 4 bases and 7 bases, there was a span of 16 bases. The CDR3 has 15 amino acids. Germline assignment: CDR1 ENHRY and CDR2 SYGVKD. CDR3 DNA: TGTGCCATCAGTGGGGACCGAGAAGTGGGTGAAAAACTGTTTTTT. Its translation: CAISGDREVGEKLFF.

The V call is TRBV27, the J call TRBJ2-7; D may correspond to TRBD1 or TRBD2 (5 bases each). The ends were cut back, 10 bases at V and 1 base at J, with 20 bases in the middle. The CDR3 runs 15 residues. From germline, CDR1 is MNHEY and CDR2 SMNVEV (reference sequence). The chain's CDR3 is CATRRDRGRSYEQYF. In DNA form, the CDR3 reads TGTGCCACACGCCGGGACCGCGGGCGGTCCTACGAGCAGTACTTC.

This clone was seen just once. The V gene is TRBV12-2, the J gene TRBJ2-1. TRBV12-2 is tagged as a pseudogene. The CDR3 runs 11 residues. The CDR3 region is CARKKGRFGFF. The CDR3 DNA follows: TGTGCAAGAAAAAAGGGCAGGTTTGGGTTCTTC.

The J gene is TRBJ2-7, the V gene TRBV11-2; tentatively, D is TRBD1 (6 bases). The ends were cut back, 4 bases at V and 3 bases at J, with 13 bases in the middle. Germline V CDR1 and CDR2: SGHAT, FQNNGV. There are 14 residues in the CDR3. DNA of the CDR3: TGTGCCAGCAGCTCGAATCCGGACAGCTACGAGCAGTACTTC. Protein product: CASSSNPDSYEQYF.

The rearrangement links TRBV27 to TRBJ2-1; either TRBD1 or TRBD2 may fit D (5 bases each). V was pared by 6 bases and J by 5 bases, with 23 bases between. The germline V gene has CDR1 MNHEY and CDR2 SMNVEV (reference sequence). This CDR3 spans 17 amino acids. CDR3: CASSRDRAHLTHNEQFF. CDR3 sequence (DNA): TGTGCCAGCAGCCGGGACCGGGCCCACCTAACCCACAATGAGCAGTTCTTC.

The chain is built from TRBV6-6 and TRBJ2-7, with D possibly TRBD2 on 7 matching bases. The CDR3 runs 15 residues. CDR1 and CDR2 (germline): MNHNY, SVGAGI (reference sequence). Deletions cut 4 bases from V and 3 bases from J, with 16 bases between. CDR3 protein: CASSSEGEGVYEQYF. The CDR3 DNA follows: TGTGCCAGCAGTTCCGAAGGGGAGGGGGTCTACGAGCAGTACTTC.

The V gene is TRBV28, the J gene TRBJ2-1; D gene uncertain. V was trimmed by 7 bases and J by 5 bases, leaving 15 bases between them. Germline CDR1 and CDR2: MDHEN and SYDVKM. This CDR3 is built from 14 residues. The CDR3, as DNA: TGTGCCAGCATAAGTGGGCGGCTAAACAATGAGCAGTTCTTC. As protein: CASISGRLNNEQFF.